These 8 T cell receptor beta chains were all obtained from the same sample, sequenced in a study of blood T cell repertoires in COVID-19. Clones were sequenced by immunoSEQ multiplex PCR, and TCRdb holds only the in-frame ones, with some missing. The profile shows 30,000 to 40,000 clones, over 75% of them singletons. Sequencing was carried out using peripheral blood. These receptors were collected from a man in his fifties or sixties with active COVID-19.

The chain joins TRBV6-5 to TRBJ2-1, with a possible D match to TRBD2 (6 bases). Germline loops: CDR1 MNHEY, CDR2 SVGAGI. Trimming stripped 0 bases from V and 8 bases from J, with 17 bases between. The CDR3 runs to 16 residues. The CDR3, as DNA: TGTGCCAGCAGTTACTCTTTGGCGGGAAGGGGCTATGAGCAGTTCTTC. This sequence encodes CASSYSLAGRGYEQFF.

The chain couples TRBV4-1 to TRBJ2-3; a weak D match, TRBD2 (5 bases). V lost 3 bases, J lost 6 bases, and 10 bases lay in between. Looked up from germline, CDR1 is MGHRA and CDR2 is YSYEKL. The CDR3 totals 13 residues. CDR3 in DNA: TGCGCCAGCAGCCAGAAATCGGGGGATACGCAGTATTTT. Translation gives CASSQKSGDTQYF.

V gene TRBV6-5 combines with J gene TRBJ2-7; maybe TRBD2 (6 bases). Trimming removed 7 bases at V and 4 bases at J, with 20 bases between. This CDR3 is built from 15 residues. Germline V gene data show CDR1 as MNHEY and CDR2 as SVGAGI. The CDR3 here is CASKLQHGGGYEQYF. The CDR3 DNA reads as TGTGCCAGCAAGCTTCAACACGGCGGAGGGTACGAGCAGTACTTC.

The gene calls are TRBV28 and TRBJ1-5; 11 positions agree with TRBD1. V lost 6 bases and J lost 6; bases outside the gene matches: 10. The CDR3 length is 16 residues. Per the germline V gene, CDR1 is MDHEN and CDR2 is SYDVKM. The CDR3 bases are TGTGCCAGCAGGCTGGGGACAGGGGGTGCATCTCAGCCCCAGCATTTT. Protein product: CASRLGTGGASQPQHF.

The chain joins TRBV7-9 to TRBJ2-3; possibly TRBD2 for D (5 bases). Germline V gives CDR1 SEHNR, CDR2 FQNEAQ (reference sequence). Deletions cut 5 bases from V and 2 bases from J, with 14 bases between. The length of the CDR3 is 15 residues. CDR3 sequence reads: CASSIGRTYTDTQYF. DNA for the CDR3: TGTGCCAGCAGCATTGGACGGACTTACACAGATACGCAGTATTTT. Full variable domain (missing parts from reference TRBV7-9 and TRBJ2-3): DTGVSQNPRHKITKRGQNVTFRCDPISEHNRLYWYRQTLGQGPEFLTYFQNEAQLEKSRLLSDRFSAERPKGSFSTLEIQRTEQGDSAMYLCASSIGRTYTDTQYFGPGTRLTVL.

The chain joins TRBV6-5 to TRBJ1-3; 8 positions match TRBD1. Trimming at V came to 6 bases and at J to 4 bases, leaving 8 bases not matched to a gene. The CDR3 has 15 amino acids. From germline, CDR1 is MNHEY and CDR2 SVGAGI. CDR3 residues: CASRPDRGSGNTIYF. The CDR3 bases are TGTGCCAGCAGACCCGACAGGGGATCAGGAAACACCATATATTTT.

The chain combines TRBV27 with TRBJ2-7; D unresolved. This CDR3 is 14 amino acids long. Trimming left V 6 bases short and J 3 bases short, with 15 bases between. Germline CDR1 and CDR2: MNHEY and SMNVEV (reference sequence). CDR3 sequence: CASSPVGSNYEQYF. CDR3 nucleotides: TGTGCCAGCAGCCCCGTCGGGTCGAACTACGAGCAGTACTTC.

This clone was detected once. The chain is built from TRBV29-1 and TRBJ2-1, with TRBD2 as a possible D gene (6 bases). Germline loops: CDR1 SQVTM, CDR2 ANQGSEA. The CDR3 has 14 amino acids. V was shortened by 8 bases and J by 7 bases, with 21 bases between the two germline ends. The CDR3 DNA follows: TGCAGCTTGGGACCGGGACTGCTGAGGAATGAGCAGTTCTTC. Translated, it gives CSLGPGLLRNEQFF.